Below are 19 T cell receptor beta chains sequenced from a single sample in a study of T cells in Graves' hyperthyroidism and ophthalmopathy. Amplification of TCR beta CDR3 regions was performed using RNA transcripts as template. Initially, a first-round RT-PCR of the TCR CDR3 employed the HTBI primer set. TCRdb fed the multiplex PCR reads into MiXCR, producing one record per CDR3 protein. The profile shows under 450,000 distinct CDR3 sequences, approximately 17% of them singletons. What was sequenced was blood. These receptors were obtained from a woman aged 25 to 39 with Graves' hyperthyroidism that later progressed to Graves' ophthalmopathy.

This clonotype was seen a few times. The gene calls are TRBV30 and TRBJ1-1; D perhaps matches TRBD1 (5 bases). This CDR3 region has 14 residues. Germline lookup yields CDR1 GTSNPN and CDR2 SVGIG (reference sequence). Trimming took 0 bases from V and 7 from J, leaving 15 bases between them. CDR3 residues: CAWSVLGVENEAFF. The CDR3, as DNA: TGTGCCTGGAGTGTACTGGGGGTTGAAAATGAAGCTTTCTTT.

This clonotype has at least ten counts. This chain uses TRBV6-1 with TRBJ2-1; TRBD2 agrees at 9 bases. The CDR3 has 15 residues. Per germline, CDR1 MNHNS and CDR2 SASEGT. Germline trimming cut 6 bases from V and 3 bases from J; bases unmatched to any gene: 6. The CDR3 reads CASRASGTSYNEQFF. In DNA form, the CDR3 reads TGTGCCAGCAGGGCTAGCGGGACTAGCTACAATGAGCAGTTCTTC.

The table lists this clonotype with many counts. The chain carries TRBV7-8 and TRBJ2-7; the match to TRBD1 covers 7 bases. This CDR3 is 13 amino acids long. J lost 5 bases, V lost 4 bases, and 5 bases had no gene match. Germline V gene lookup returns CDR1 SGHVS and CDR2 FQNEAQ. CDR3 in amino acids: CASSSRTGDEQYF. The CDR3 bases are TGTGCCAGCAGCTCCAGAACAGGGGACGAGCAGTACTTC.

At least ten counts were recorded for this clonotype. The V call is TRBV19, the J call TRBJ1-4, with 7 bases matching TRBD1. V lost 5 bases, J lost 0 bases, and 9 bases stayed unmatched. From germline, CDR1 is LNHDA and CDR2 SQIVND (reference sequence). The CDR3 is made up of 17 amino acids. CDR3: CASSAWDSPTTNEKLFF. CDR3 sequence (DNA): TGTGCCAGTAGTGCATGGGACAGTCCCACAACTAATGAAAAACTGTTTTTT.

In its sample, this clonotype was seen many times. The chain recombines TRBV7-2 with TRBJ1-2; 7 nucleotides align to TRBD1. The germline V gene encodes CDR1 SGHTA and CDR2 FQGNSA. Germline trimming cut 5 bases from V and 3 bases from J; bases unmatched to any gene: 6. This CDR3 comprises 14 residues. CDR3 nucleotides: TGTGCCAGCAGCGGTCAGGGGGGGGACTATGGCTACACCTTC. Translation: CASSGQGGDYGYTF.

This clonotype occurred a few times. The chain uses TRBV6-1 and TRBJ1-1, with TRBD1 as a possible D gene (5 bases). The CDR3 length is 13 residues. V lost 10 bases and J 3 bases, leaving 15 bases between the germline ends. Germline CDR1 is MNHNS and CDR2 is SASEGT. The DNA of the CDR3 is TGTGCCACAAAACGAGGGGTAGACACTGAAGCTTTCTTT. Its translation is CATKRGVDTEAFF.

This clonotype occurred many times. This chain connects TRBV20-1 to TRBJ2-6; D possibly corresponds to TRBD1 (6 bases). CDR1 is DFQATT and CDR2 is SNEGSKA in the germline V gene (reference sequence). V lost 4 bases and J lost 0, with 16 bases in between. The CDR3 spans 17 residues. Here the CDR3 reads CSAKVSGAYSGANVLTF. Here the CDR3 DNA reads TGCAGTGCTAAGGTTTCAGGGGCGTACTCTGGGGCCAACGTCCTGACTTTC.

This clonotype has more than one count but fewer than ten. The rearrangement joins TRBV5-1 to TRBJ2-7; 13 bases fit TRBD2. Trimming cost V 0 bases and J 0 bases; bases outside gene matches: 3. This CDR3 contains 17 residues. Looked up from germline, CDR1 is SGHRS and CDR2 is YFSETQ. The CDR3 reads CASSLGLAGGASYEQYF. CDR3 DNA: TGCGCCAGCAGCTTGGGACTAGCGGGGGGTGCCTCCTACGAGCAGTACTTC.

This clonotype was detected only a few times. For the CDR3, the DNA is TGCAGCGTTGAAGATCTCTTGGGGGCTAGCGAAGCGAATGAGCAGTTCTTC. Amino acids: CSVEDLLGASEANEQFF. This sequence joins TRBV29-1 and TRBJ2-1, with D perhaps being TRBD1 or TRBD2 (6 bases each). The V gene lost 0 bases and the J gene lost 7 bases, with 22 bases spanning the gap. CDR1 SQVTM and CDR2 ANQGSEA come from the germline V gene. The CDR3 spans 17 residues.

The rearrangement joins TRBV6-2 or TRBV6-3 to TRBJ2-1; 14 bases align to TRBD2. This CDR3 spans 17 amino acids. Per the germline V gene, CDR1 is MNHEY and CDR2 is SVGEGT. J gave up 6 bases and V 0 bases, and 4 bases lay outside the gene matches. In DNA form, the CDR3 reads TGTGCCAGCAGTTACTCCGGGACTAGCGGGGGAACCAATGAGCAGTTCTTC. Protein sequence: CASSYSGTSGGTNEQFF.

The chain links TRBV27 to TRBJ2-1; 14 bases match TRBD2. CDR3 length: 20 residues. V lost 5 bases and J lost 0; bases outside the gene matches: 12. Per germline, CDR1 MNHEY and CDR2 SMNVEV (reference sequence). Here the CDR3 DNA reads TGTGCCAGCAGTAAACTTAGCCTCGGACTAGCGGGGGGCTCCTACAATGAGCAGTTCTTC. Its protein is CASSKLSLGLAGGSYNEQFF.

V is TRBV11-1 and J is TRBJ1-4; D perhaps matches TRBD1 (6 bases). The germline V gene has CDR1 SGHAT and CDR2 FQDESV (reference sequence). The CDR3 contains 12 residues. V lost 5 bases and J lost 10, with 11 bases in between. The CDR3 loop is CASSPGGRKLFF. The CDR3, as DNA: TGTGCCAGCAGCCCTGGGGGGCGAAAACTGTTTTTT.

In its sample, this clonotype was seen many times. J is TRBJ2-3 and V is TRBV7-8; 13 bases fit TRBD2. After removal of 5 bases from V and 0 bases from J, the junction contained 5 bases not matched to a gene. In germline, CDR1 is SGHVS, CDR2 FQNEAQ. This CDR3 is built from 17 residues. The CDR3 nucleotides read TGTGCCAGCAGCGACCGACTAGCGGGGGGCAGCACAGATACGCAGTATTTT. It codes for CASSDRLAGGSTDTQYF.

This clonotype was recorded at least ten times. The CDR3 is CASNRGSSYNEQFF. As DNA, the CDR3 is TGTGCCAGCAACCGCGGGAGTTCCTACAATGAGCAGTTCTTC. This chain connects TRBV28 to TRBJ2-1, with 7 bases lining up with TRBD2. CDR3 size: 14 residues. Germline V gene sequence: CDR1 MDHEN, CDR2 SYDVKM. The V segment lost 7 bases and the J segment 1 base; nucleotides outside the gene matches: 4.

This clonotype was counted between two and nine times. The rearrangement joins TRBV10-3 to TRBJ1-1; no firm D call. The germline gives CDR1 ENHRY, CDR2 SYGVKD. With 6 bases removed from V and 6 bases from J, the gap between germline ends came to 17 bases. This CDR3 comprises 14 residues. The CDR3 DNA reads TGTGCCATCAGGAAGTCCCCGAACACTCCTGAAGCTTTCTTT. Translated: CAIRKSPNTPEAFF.

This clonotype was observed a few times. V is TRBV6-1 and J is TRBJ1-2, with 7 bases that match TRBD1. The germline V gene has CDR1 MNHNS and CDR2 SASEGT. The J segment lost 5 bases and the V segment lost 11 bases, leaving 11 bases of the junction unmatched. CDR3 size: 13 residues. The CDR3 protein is CAGNRGQWYGYTF. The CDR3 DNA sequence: TGTGCCGGCAACAGGGGACAGTGGTATGGCTACACCTTC.

CDR3 sequence reads: CASSLLPGSGANVLTF. The CDR3 DNA reads TGTGCCAGCAGCTTGTTGCCAGGGTCTGGGGCCAACGTCCTGACTTTC. The chain combines TRBV5-5 with TRBJ2-6; possible D gene TRBD1, 5 bases. CDR1 SGHKS and CDR2 YYEKEE come from the germline V gene (reference sequence). The ends were cut back, 1 base at V and 1 base at J, with 9 bases in the middle. The CDR3 has 16 residues.

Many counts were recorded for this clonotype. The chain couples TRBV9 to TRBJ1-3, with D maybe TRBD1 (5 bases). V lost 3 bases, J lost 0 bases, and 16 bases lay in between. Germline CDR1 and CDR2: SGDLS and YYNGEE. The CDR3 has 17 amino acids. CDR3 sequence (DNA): TGTGCCAGCAGCGGGCGAATGACAGACCTCTCTGGAAACACCATATATTTT. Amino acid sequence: CASSGRMTDLSGNTIYF.

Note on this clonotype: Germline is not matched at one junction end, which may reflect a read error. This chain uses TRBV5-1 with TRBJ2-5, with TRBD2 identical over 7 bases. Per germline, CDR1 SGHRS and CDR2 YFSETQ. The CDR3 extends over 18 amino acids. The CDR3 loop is CASSLVFVSSGTQETQYF. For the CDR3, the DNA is TGTGCCAGCAGCTTAGTATTTGTGTCTAGCGGTACTCAAGAGACCCAGTACTTC.